The 25 T cell receptor beta chains below were found in one sample sequenced in a study of blood T cell repertoires in COVID-19. Sequencing was performed with immunoSEQ multiplex PCR; in TCRdb, only in-frame clones are kept and a portion is missing. The sample shows about 170,000 clones, almost 85% of them seen only once. The material sequenced was peripheral blood. Every receptor here comes from a man aged 35 to 55 who had recovered from COVID-19.

The rearrangement uses TRBV2 and TRBJ1-1; 9 bases agree with TRBD1. The CDR3 sequence is 14 residues long. Germline lookup yields CDR1 SNHLY and CDR2 FYNNEI. The V segment lost 6 bases and the J segment 5 bases; nucleotides outside the gene matches: 7. CDR3 loop: CASRSGQGQTEAFF. The CDR3 DNA sequence: TGTGCCAGCAGAAGTGGACAGGGGCAAACTGAAGCTTTCTTT.

The genes are TRBV9 and TRBJ2-1, with unresolved D. Germline V gene data show CDR1 as SGDLS and CDR2 as YYNGEE. CDR3 length: 15 amino acids. The V and J ends lost 2 bases and 0 bases respectively, with 9 bases between them. The CDR3 DNA sequence: TGTGCCAGCAGCGTGGCGGCCAGCTCCTACAATGAGCAGTTCTTC. Translated, it gives CASSVAASSYNEQFF.

The genes are TRBV7-2 and TRBJ2-7; D possibly corresponds to TRBD2 (7 bases). Germline CDR1 is SGHTA and CDR2 is FQGNSA. CDR3 length: 14 amino acids. V was shortened by 4 bases and J by 5 bases, with 15 bases between the two germline ends. CDR3 in DNA: TGTGCCAGCAGCTCCGGCGGGGGCCTCGACGAGCAGTACTTC. Its protein is CASSSGGGLDEQYF.

The J gene is TRBJ1-2, the V gene TRBV7-9; 8 bases are shared with TRBD1. Per the germline V gene, CDR1 is SEHNR and CDR2 is FQNEAQ (reference sequence). V gave up 1 base and J gave up 6 bases; unmatched junction bases: 10. There are 16 residues in the CDR3. CDR3 in DNA: TGTGCCAGCAGCTTAGGATTCAGGGGGCGGCAGGATGGCTACACCTTC. Protein product: CASSLGFRGRQDGYTF.

J is TRBJ2-7 and V is TRBV7-2; 9 bases agree with TRBD1. The junction had 7 bases not matched to a gene; V was cut back by 5 bases and J by 2 bases. Looked up from germline, CDR1 is SGHTA and CDR2 is FQGNSA. The CDR3 runs 15 residues. Here the CDR3 reads CASSQRTGDPYEQYF. CDR3 coding DNA: TGTGCCAGCAGCCAGCGGACAGGGGACCCCTACGAGCAGTACTTC.

The chain recombines TRBV6-5 with TRBJ2-1, with 13 bases lining up with TRBD2. Germline lookup yields CDR1 MNHEY and CDR2 SVGAGI. The CDR3 loop spans 15 amino acids. With 5 bases clipped from V and 8 bases from J, the junction kept 6 bases outside the gene matches. CDR3 sequence: CASSHTSGGAYEQFF. CDR3 coding DNA: TGTGCCAGCAGTCACACTAGCGGGGGGGCCTATGAGCAGTTCTTC.

In DNA, the CDR3 is TGTGCCAGCAGCCCGGGGGATCTGGTCTACGAGCAGTACTTC. It translates to CASSPGDLVYEQYF. The rearrangement joins TRBV11-2 to TRBJ2-7, with a tentative D call TRBD2 (6 bases). The V end lost 5 bases, the J end lost 3 bases, and 14 bases lay between the germline ends. The CDR3 runs to 14 residues. In germline, CDR1 is SGHAT, CDR2 FQNNGV.

CDR3 DNA: TGTGCCAGCAGCTTAGTCGGGGTCTCTGGAAACACCATATATTTT. This sequence encodes CASSLVGVSGNTIYF. This chain uses TRBV7-2 with TRBJ1-3; D not resolved. Germline CDR1 is SGHTA and CDR2 is FQGNSA. V was cut by 1 base and J by 0 bases, with 7 bases left in between. The CDR3 runs 15 residues.

This clone was seen once. Other DNA sequences in the sample encode the same CDR3. The J gene is TRBJ2-5, the V gene TRBV18; the D gene is possibly TRBD1 (6 bases). V lost 6 bases and J 2 bases, leaving 10 bases between the germline ends. Germline CDR1 and CDR2: KGHSH and LQKENI. The CDR3 is made up of 13 amino acids. The DNA for the CDR3 is TGTGCCAGCTCTCTAGGACAGCAAGAGACCCAGTACTTC. Translation: CASSLGQQETQYF.

This clone was seen a single time. J is TRBJ2-2 and V is TRBV7-8; D is uncertain. The V gene lost 2 bases and the J gene lost 7 bases, with 11 bases spanning the gap. The germline V gene has CDR1 SGHVS and CDR2 FQNEAQ. The length of the CDR3 is 14 residues. CDR3 DNA sequence: TGTGCCAGCAGCTTAACTCTAGTGGGCGGGGAGCTGTTTTTT. Protein sequence: CASSLTLVGGELFF. Variable domain in full (rest from reference TRBV7-8 and TRBJ2-2): GAGVSQSPRYKVAKRGQDVALRCDPISGHVSLFWYQQALGQGPEFLTYFQNEAQLDKSGLPSDRFFAERPEGSVSTLKIQRTQQEDSAVYLCASSLTLVGGELFFGEGSRLTVL.

The V and J genes are TRBV5-6 and TRBJ1-6, with D maybe TRBD1 (6 bases). CDR1 and CDR2 from the germline V gene are SGHDT and YYEEEE. V lost 4 bases and J 10 bases, leaving 12 bases between the germline ends. This CDR3 region has 13 residues. This chain's CDR3 is CASSLGTNSPLHF. CDR3 nucleotide sequence: TGTGCCAGCAGCCTCGGGACAAACTCACCCCTCCACTTT.

This chain links TRBV10-3 with TRBJ2-3, with 7 bases aligning to TRBD1. CDR1 is ENHRY, CDR2 SYGVKD, per germline. This CDR3 has 14 residues. Trimming removed 10 bases from V and 2 bases from J; junction bases left unmatched: 9. CDR3 sequence reads: CASYRDSSTDTQYF. The DNA of the CDR3 is TGTGCCAGTTATAGGGACAGTTCCACAGATACGCAGTATTTT.

The chain combines TRBV30 with TRBJ2-2; no clear D. The V end lost 1 base, the J end lost 0 bases, and 15 bases lay between the germline ends. Germline V CDR1 and CDR2: GTSNPN, SVGIG (reference sequence). CDR3 size: 17 residues. The chain's CDR3 is CAWSAFTSPANTGELFF. The DNA of the CDR3 is TGTGCCTGGAGTGCCTTCACTTCCCCCGCGAACACCGGGGAGCTGTTTTTT.

This chain connects TRBV12-3 or TRBV12-4 to TRBJ2-3; D uncertain. Trimming took 1 base from V and 5 from J, leaving 7 bases between them. The CDR3 sequence is 13 residues long. The CDR3 DNA sequence: TGTGCCAGCAGTTTAGAGTTGAGAGATACGCAGTATTTT. The encoded protein is CASSLELRDTQYF.

The chain joins TRBV27 to TRBJ2-5, with 10 nucleotides matching TRBD2. The CDR3 runs to 14 residues. V gave up 5 bases and J gave up 5 bases; unmatched junction bases: 5. In germline, CDR1 is MNHEY, CDR2 SMNVEV (reference sequence). CDR3 in DNA: TGTGCCAGCAGTGCTAGCGGGAGTTGGGAGACCCAGTACTTC. Its translation: CASSASGSWETQYF.

The rearrangement uses TRBV6-5 and TRBJ2-6; D ambiguous. Germline V lookup: CDR1 MNHEY, CDR2 SVGAGI. V lost 9 bases and J lost 4, with 7 bases in between. CDR3 length equals 12 residues. The CDR3 DNA reads as TGTGCCAGTCTATCAGGGGCCAACGTCCTGACTTTC. It specifies CASLSGANVLTF.

About this clone: One junction end does not reproduce the germline sequence, and a read error may be involved. The rearrangement uses TRBV5-6 and TRBJ1-6, with D tentatively TRBD1 (5 bases). The CDR3 loop spans 16 amino acids. Germline loops: CDR1 SGHDT, CDR2 YYEEEE. CDR3: CASSFPRGSPNSPLHF. In DNA form, the CDR3 reads TGTGCCAGCAGCTTTCCAAGGGGCTCCCCCAATTCGCCCCTCCACTTT.

The chain has TRBV24-1 and TRBJ2-1, with 7 positions matching TRBD1. CDR1 and CDR2 (germline): KGHDR, SFDVKD. The CDR3 length is 15 residues. Unmatched junction bases numbered 9, after V lost 3 bases and J lost 8 bases. The CDR3 sequence: CATSDMTGSLDEQFF. CDR3 sequence (DNA): TGTGCCACCAGTGATATGACAGGGTCCCTGGATGAGCAGTTCTTC.

This chain links TRBV14 with TRBJ1-1; weak D call: TRBD1 (5 bases). V was clipped by 4 bases and J by 11 bases, with 26 bases between them. The length of the CDR3 is 16 residues. Per germline, CDR1 SGHDN and CDR2 FVKESK. This chain's CDR3 is CASSRRYQGGAQRAFF. The CDR3 DNA is TGTGCCAGCAGCCGCCGATACCAGGGAGGGGCCCAGAGGGCTTTCTTT.

The CDR3: CASRTEGAHQYF. Here the CDR3 DNA reads TGTGCCAGCAGAACCGAGGGGGCGCATCAGTACTTC. The chain links TRBV6-6 to TRBJ2-4, with 7 bases identical to TRBD1. V lost 6 bases and J lost 12; bases outside the gene matches: 8. The germline V gene has CDR1 MNHNY and CDR2 SVGAGI (reference sequence). The CDR3 spans 12 residues.

This rearrangement joins TRBV5-1 to TRBJ1-2; D perhaps matches TRBD1 (5 bases). Germline values: CDR1 SGHRS, CDR2 YFSETQ. The CDR3 covers 13 residues. V was cut by 0 bases and J by 2 bases, with 5 bases left in between. CDR3 sequence (DNA): TGCGCCAGCAGCTTGGGGGGCAACTATGGCTACACCTTC. This translates into CASSLGGNYGYTF.

This chain links TRBV6-5 with TRBJ1-2; D may be TRBD1 (5 bases). V shed 5 bases and J shed 2 bases, with 9 bases lying between them. The V gene's germline CDR1 is MNHEY and CDR2 SVGAGI. This CDR3 contains 13 residues. The CDR3 loop reads CASSRDRNYGYTF. DNA for the CDR3: TGTGCCAGCAGTAGAGACAGAAACTATGGCTACACCTTC.

The rearrangement joins TRBV18 to TRBJ2-1; TRBD2 matches 7 bases. Germline assignment: CDR1 KGHSH and CDR2 LQKENI. J gave up 5 bases and V 0 bases, and 4 bases lay outside the gene matches. CDR3 length: 15 amino acids. CDR3 DNA: TGTGCCAGCTCACCACCGGGACTACCCAACAATGAGCAGTTCTTC. Its translation: CASSPPGLPNNEQFF.

For the CDR3, the DNA is TGTGCCAGCAGACTTGGACTAGGGCCCCAGTTCTTC. Translation: CASRLGLGPQFF. J is TRBJ2-1 and V is TRBV14; 7 nucleotides align to TRBD2. V gave up 6 bases and J gave up 13 bases; unmatched junction bases: 9. Germline lookup yields CDR1 SGHDN and CDR2 FVKESK. There are 12 residues in the CDR3.

The chain couples TRBV9 to TRBJ2-7; TRBD1 matches 7 bases. Trimming cost V 4 bases and J 5 bases; bases outside gene matches: 9. This CDR3 comprises 14 residues. CDR1 and CDR2 (germline): SGDLS, YYNGEE. The CDR3 spells CASSPWDSYDEQYF. The CDR3, as DNA: TGTGCCAGCAGCCCCTGGGACAGTTACGACGAGCAGTACTTC.